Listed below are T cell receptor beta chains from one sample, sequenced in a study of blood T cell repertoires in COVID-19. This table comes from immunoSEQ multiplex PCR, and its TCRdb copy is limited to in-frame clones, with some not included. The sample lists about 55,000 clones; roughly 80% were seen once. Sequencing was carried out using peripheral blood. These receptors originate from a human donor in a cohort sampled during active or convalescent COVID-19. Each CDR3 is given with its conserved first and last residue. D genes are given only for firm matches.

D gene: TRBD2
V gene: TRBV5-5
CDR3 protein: CASSLGPSGGFQETQYF

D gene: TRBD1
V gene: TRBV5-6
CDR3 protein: CASSPTGALDLYGYTF

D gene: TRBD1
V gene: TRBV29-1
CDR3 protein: CSVATGTGAQPQHF

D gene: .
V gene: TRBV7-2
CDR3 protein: CASSLGASPETQYF

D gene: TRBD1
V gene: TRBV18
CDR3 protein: CASSQDRSGTDTQYF

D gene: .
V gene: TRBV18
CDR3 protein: CASSPPGLAKNIQYF

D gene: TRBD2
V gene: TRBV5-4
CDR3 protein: CASSPGLAGGNQETQYF

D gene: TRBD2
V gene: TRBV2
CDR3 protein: CASSAGRTSSTDTQYF

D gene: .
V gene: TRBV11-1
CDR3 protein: CASSALERSPLHF

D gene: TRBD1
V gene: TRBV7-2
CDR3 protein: CASSLSLGQGRVLTF

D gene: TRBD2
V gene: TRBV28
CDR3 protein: CASSPTSGGNNEQFF

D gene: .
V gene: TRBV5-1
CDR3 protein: CASSWDTSTGELFF

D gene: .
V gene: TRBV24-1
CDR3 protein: CATSSGGNQPQHF

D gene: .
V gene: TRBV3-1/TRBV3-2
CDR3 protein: CASSQGRGETQYF

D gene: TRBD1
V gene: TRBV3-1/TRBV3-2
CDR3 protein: CASSQAGQFSGNTIYF

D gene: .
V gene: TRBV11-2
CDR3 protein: CASSLDDRGGKETQYF

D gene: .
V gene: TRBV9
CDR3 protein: CASSVGTVANYGYTF

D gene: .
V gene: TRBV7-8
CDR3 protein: CASSHRLGGENTGELFF

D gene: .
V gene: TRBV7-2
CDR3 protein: CASSLETGRRGYGYTF

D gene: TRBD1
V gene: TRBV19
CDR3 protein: CASSIFSGTGDEQYF

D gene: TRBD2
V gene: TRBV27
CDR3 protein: CASSLSGGAQETQYF

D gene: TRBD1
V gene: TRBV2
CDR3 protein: CASSGTGISNQPQHF

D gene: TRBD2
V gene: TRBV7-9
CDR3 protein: CASSQRGTPYNEQFF

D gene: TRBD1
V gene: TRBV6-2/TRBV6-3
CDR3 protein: CASSYWDREVPEQYF

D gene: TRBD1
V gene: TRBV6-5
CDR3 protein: CASTKSPQGNQPQHF

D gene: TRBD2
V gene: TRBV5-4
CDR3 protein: CASSPGLAGGDEQFF